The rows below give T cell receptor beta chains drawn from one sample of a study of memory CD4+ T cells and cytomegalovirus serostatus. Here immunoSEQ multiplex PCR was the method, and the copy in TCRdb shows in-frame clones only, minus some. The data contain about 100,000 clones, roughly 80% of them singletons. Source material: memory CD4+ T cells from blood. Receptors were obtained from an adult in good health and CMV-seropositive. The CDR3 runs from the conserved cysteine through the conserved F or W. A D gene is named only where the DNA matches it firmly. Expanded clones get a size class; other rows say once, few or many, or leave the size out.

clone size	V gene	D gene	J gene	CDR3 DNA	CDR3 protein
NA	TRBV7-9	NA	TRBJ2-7	TGTGCCAGCAGAGCGACTAGTAGTTGGGGCGAGCAGTACTTC	CASRATSSWGEQYF
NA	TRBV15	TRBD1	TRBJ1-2	TGTGCCACCAGCGCCGGGACAGGGTTTGGCTACACCTTC	CATSAGTGFGYTF
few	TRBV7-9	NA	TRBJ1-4	TGTGCCAGCAGCTTTCATAATGAAAAACTGTTTTTT	CASSFHNEKLFF
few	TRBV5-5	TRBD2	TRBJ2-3	TGTGCCAGCAGCCTACTAGCGGGAGCAGATACGCAGTATTTT	CASSLLAGADTQYF
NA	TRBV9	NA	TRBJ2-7	TGTGCCAGCAGCGTTTTAGGGGAGAGCTCCTACGAGCAGTACTTC	CASSVLGESSYEQYF
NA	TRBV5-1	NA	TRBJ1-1	TGCGCCAGCAGCGCTAGAGTTAACACTGAAGCTTTCTTT	CASSARVNTEAFF
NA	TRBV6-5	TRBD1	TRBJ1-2	TGTGCCAGCACTCAATTTGGGACAGCTAACTATGGCTACACCTTC	CASTQFGTANYGYTF
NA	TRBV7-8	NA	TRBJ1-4	TGTGCCAGCAGCGGGGGGGTGCGGGCCTTCGAAAAACTGTTTTTT	CASSGGVRAFEKLFF
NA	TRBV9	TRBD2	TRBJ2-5	TGTGCCAGCAGCCCCCGACTAGCGGGAGGCGGGGAGACCCAGTACTTC	CASSPRLAGGGETQYF
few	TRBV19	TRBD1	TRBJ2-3	TGTGCCAGTAGTATGGGAGGGACAGGGGGCGCGGATACGCAGTATTTT	CASSMGGTGGADTQYF
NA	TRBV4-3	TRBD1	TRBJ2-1	TGCGCCAGCAGCCAAGATATGGCAGGGGGCAATGAGCAGTTCTTC	CASSQDMAGGNEQFF
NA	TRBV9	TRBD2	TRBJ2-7	TGTGCCAGCAGCGTAGACGGACGGGGGGGAGAGCAGTACTTC	CASSVDGRGGEQYF
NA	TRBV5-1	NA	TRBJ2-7	TGCGCCAGCACCCGGGGTCGGACGGTTAGCGGCTCCTACGAGCAGTACTTC	CASTRGRTVSGSYEQYF
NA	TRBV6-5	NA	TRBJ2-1	TGTGCCAGCAGTTACTGGGGAAATGAGCAGTTCTTC	CASSYWGNEQFF
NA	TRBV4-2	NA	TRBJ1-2	TGTGCCAGCAGCCAAGACGTGGGCTACGGCTATGGCTACACCTTC	CASSQDVGYGYGYTF
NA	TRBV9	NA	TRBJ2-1	TGTGCCAGCAGCGTATTGGAGGAGCAGTTCTTC	CASSVLEEQFF
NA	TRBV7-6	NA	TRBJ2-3	TGTGCCAGCAGCGCCCAGCCCGAGGTGGATACGCAGTATTTT	CASSAQPEVDTQYF
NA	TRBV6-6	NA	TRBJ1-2	TGTGCCAGCAGTTACGGCGGGGTCGATGGCTACACCTTC	CASSYGGVDGYTF
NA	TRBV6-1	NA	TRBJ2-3	TGTGCCAGCACCGGGACACTCGACACAGATACGCAGTATTTT	CASTGTLDTDTQYF
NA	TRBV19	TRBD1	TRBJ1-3	TGTGCCAGTACAACCGGGACAGGGAGAAACGGAAACACCATATATTTT	CASTTGTGRNGNTIYF
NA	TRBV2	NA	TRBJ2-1	TGTGCCAGCAGTGACCACTTAAAAGGGGGGCCGTACAATGAGCAGTTCTTC	CASSDHLKGGPYNEQFF
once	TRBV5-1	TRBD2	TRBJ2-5	TGCGCCAGCAGCTTGGTGGCTAGCGGGGGGGAGACCCAGTACTTC	CASSLVASGGETQYF
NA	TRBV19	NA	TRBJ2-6	TGTGCCAGTAGGTTTATCGGGGCCAGCTCTGGGGCCAACGTCCTGACTTTC	CASRFIGASSGANVLTF
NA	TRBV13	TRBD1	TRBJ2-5	TGTGCCAGCAGCCTTAGGACAGGGGGCGAGGAGACCCAGTACTTC	CASSLRTGGEETQYF
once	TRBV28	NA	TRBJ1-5	TGTGCCAGCAGTTTATCCGGGGGTGATCAGCCCCAGCATTTT	CASSLSGGDQPQHF
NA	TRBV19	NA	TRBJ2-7	TGTGCCAGTAGTATCTCTAATGGAGGGAGGACATACGAGCAGTACTTC	CASSISNGGRTYEQYF
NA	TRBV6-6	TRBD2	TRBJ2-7	TGTGCCAGCAGGGTAGCGGGAGGGAGCTCCTACGAGCAGTACTTC	CASRVAGGSSYEQYF
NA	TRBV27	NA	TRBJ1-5	TGTGCCAGCAGGTGTCCCCAATTGCGGGGACTGACGGGATATAGCAATCAGCCCCAGCATTTT	CASRCPQLRGLTGYSNQPQHF
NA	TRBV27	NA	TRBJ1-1	TGTGCCAGCAGTTTTTCGGCCGTTGATAACACTGAAGCTTTCTTT	CASSFSAVDNTEAFF